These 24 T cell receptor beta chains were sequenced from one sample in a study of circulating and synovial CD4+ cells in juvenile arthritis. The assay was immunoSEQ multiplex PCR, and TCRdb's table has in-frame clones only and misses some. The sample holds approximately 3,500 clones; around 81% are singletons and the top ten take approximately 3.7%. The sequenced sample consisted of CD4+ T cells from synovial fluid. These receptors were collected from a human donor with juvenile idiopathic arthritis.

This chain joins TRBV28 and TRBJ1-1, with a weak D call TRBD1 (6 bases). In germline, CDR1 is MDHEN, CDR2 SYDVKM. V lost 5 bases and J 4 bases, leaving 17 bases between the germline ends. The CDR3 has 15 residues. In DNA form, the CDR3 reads TGTGCCAGCAGTCTAACGTCCGGGACACTCACTGAAGCTTTCTTT. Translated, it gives CASSLTSGTLTEAFF.

The CDR3 region is CASSSHNTGTGDEQYF. CDR3 nucleotides: TGTGCCAGCAGTTCCCATAACACCGGGACAGGGGACGAGCAGTACTTC. The chain joins TRBV27 to TRBJ2-7; TRBD1 agrees at 10 bases. The V gene's germline CDR1 is MNHEY and CDR2 SMNVEV (reference sequence). The CDR3 covers 16 residues. J lost 5 bases, V lost 4 bases, and 11 bases had no gene match.

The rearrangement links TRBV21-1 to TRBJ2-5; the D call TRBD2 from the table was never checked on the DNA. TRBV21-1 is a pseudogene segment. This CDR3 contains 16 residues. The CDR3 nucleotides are TGTGCCAGCAGCAAGACCCATTCGGAGAGTGCGGAGACCCAGTACTTC. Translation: CASSKTHSESAETQYF.

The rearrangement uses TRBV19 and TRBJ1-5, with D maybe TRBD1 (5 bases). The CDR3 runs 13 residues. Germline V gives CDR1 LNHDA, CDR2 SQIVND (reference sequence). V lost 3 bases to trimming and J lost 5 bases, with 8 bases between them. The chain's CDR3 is CASSISGHQPQHF. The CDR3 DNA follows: TGTGCCAGTAGTATCTCAGGGCATCAGCCCCAGCATTTT.

As DNA, the CDR3 is TGCGCCAGCAGATCCGGGACTCCGAACACCGGGGAGCTGTTTTTT. Residues: CASRSGTPNTGELFF. This chain connects TRBV5-1 to TRBJ2-2, with TRBD2 as a possible D gene (6 bases). V lost 5 bases, J lost 0 bases, and 11 bases lay in between. Germline V gene lookup returns CDR1 SGHRS and CDR2 YFSETQ. The CDR3 runs 15 residues.

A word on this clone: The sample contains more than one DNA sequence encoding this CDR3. This CDR3 is CASSAGRNANSPLHF. CDR3 in DNA: TGTGCCAGCAGCGCGGGACGGAACGCCAATTCACCCCTCCACTTT. The J gene is TRBJ1-6, the V gene TRBV11-2; perhaps TRBD1 as D (5 bases). The CDR3 is 15 amino acids. Germline loops: CDR1 SGHAT, CDR2 FQNNGV. Between the trimmed V and J ends, which lost 5 bases and 7 bases, there was a span of 15 bases.

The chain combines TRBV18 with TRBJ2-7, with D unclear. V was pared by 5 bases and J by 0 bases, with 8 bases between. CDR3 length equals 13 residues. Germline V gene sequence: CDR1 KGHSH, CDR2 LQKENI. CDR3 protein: CASSGPSSYEQYF. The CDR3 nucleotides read TGTGCCAGCTCAGGGCCCTCCTCCTACGAGCAGTACTTC.

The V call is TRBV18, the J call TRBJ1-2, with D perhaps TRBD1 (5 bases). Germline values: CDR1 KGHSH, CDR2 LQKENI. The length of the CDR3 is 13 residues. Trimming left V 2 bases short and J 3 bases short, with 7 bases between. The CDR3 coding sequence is TGTGCCAGCTCACCAGGGACTGACTATGGCTACACCTTC. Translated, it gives CASSPGTDYGYTF.

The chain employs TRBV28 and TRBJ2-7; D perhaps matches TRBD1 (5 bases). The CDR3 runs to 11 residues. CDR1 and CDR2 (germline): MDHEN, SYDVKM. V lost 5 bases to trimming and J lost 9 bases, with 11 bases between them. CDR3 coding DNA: TGTGCCAGCAGTACAGGTGACAGGCAGTACTTC. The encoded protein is CASSTGDRQYF. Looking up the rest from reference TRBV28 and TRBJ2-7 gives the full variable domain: DVKVTQSSRYLVKRTGEKVFLECVQDMDHENMFWYRQDPGLGLRLIYFSYDVKMKEKGDIPEGYSVSREKKERFSLILESASTNQTSMYLCASSTGDRQYFGPGTRLTVT.

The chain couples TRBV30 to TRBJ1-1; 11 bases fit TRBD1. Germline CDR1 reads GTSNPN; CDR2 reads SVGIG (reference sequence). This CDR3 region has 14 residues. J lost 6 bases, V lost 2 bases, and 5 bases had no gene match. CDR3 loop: CAWSSGTGGSEAFF. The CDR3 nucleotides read TGTGCCTGGAGTTCCGGGACAGGGGGTTCTGAAGCTTTCTTT.

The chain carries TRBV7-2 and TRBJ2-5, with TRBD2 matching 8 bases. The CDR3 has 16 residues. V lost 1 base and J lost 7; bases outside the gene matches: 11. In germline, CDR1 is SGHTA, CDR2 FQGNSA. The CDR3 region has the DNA TGTGCCAGCAGCTTAGTCCGGGGGGGCGGTGTGGGGACCCAGTACTTC. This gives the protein CASSLVRGGGVGTQYF. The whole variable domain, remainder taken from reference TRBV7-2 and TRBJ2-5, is GAGVSQSPSNKVTEKGKDVELRCDPISGHTALYWYRQSLGQGLEFLIYFQGNSAPDKSGLPSDRFSAERTGGSVSTLTIQRTQQEDSAVYLCASSLVRGGGVGTQYFGPGTRLLVL.

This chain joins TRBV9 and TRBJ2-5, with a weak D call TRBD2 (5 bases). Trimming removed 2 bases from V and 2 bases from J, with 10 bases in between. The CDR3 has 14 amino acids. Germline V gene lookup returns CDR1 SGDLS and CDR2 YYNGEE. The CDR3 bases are TGTGCCAGCAGCGTGGGCGGGCTTCAAGAGACCCAGTACTTC. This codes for CASSVGGLQETQYF.

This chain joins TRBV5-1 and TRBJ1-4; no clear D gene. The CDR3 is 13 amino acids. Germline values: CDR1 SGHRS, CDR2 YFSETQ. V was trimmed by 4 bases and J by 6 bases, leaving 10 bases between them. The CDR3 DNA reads TGCGCCAGCAGCCCTAACGGGGATGAAAAACTGTTTTTT. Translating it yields CASSPNGDEKLFF. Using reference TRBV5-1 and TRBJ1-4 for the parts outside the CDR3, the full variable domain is KAGVTQTPRYLIKTRGQQVTLSCSPISGHRSVSWYQQTPGQGLQFLFEYFSETQRNKGNFPGRFSGRQFSNSRSEMNVSTLELGDSALYLCASSPNGDEKLFFGSGTQLSVL.

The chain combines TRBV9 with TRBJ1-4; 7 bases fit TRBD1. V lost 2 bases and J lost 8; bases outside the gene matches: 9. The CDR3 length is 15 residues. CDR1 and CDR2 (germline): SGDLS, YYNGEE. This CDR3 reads CASSVSQGVGEKLFF. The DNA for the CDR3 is TGTGCCAGCAGCGTGAGTCAGGGGGTTGGAGAAAAACTGTTTTTT.

CDR3 sequence (DNA): TGTGCCAGCAGCCGACTGGATTCCAATCAGCCCCAGCATTTT. It encodes CASSRLDSNQPQHF. The genes are TRBV4-2 and TRBJ1-5; D is ambiguous. The ends were cut back, 4 bases at V and 3 bases at J, with 10 bases in the middle. The CDR3 contains 14 residues. CDR1 and CDR2 (germline): LGHNA, YNFKEQ.

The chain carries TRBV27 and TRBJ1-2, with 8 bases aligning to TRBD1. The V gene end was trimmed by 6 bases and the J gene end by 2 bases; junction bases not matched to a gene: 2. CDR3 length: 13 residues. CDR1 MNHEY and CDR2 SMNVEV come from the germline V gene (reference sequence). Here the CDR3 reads CASRDRANYGYTF. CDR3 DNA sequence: TGTGCCAGCAGGGACAGGGCCAACTATGGCTACACCTTC.

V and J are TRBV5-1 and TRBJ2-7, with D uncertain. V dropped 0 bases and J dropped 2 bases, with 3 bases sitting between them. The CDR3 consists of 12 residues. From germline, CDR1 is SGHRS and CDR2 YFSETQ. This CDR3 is CASSLDTYEQYF. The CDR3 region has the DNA TGCGCCAGCAGCTTGGACACCTACGAGCAGTACTTC.

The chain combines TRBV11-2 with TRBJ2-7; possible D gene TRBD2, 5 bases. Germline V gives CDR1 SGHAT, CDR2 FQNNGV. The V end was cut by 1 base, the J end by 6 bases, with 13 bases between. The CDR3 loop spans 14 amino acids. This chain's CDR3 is CASSLVRVVGEQYF. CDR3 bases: TGTGCCAGCAGCTTAGTGAGGGTAGTGGGCGAGCAGTACTTC.

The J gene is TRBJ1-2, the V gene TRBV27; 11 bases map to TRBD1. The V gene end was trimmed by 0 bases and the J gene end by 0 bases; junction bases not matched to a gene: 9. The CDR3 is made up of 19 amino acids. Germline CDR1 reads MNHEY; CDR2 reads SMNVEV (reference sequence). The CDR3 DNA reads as TGTGCCAGCAGTTTATCTTTCGGGGGACAGGGGGGGGCTAACTATGGCTACACCTTC. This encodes CASSLSFGGQGGANYGYTF.

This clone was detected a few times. The CDR3 loop reads CASSESPRGGQFF. The CDR3 DNA reads as TGTGCCAGCAGTGAATCTCCCCGCGGGGGGCAGTTCTTC. The chain is built from TRBV2 and TRBJ2-1, with 7 nucleotides matching TRBD2. CDR1 is SNHLY and CDR2 is FYNNEI in the germline V gene. This CDR3 spans 13 amino acids. The V gene end was trimmed by 2 bases and the J gene end by 12 bases; junction bases not matched to a gene: 7.

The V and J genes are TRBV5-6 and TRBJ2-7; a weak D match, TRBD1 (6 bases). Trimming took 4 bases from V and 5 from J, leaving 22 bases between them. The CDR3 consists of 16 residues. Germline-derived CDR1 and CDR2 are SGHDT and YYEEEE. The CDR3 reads CASSLLNTGMRDEQYF. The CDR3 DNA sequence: TGTGCCAGCAGCCTACTTAATACAGGGATGAGAGACGAGCAGTACTTC.

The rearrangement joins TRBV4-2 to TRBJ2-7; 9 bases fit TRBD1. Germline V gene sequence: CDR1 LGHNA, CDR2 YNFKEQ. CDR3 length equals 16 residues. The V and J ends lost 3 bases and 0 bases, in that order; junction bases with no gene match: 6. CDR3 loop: CASSQDRGSTSYEQYF. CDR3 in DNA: TGTGCCAGCAGCCAGGACAGGGGCAGTACCTCCTACGAGCAGTACTTC.

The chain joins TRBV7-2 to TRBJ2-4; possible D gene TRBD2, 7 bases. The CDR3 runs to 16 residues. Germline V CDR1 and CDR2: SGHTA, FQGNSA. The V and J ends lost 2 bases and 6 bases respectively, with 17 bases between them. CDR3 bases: TGTGCCAGCAGCTTAACGAATGGGGGGGCCCGAAACATTCAGTACTTC. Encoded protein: CASSLTNGGARNIQYF.

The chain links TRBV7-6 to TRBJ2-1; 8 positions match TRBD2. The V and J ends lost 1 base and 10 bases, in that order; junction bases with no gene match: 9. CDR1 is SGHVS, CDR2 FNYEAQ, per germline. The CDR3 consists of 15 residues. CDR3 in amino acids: CASSLGGLGSGEQFF. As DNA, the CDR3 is TGTGCCAGCAGCTTAGGGGGACTAGGGTCTGGGGAGCAGTTCTTC.